This TCR beta chain was sequenced for a study of CXCR3-negative and CXCR3-positive naive CD8 T cells. The study, taken as a whole, reports: TRB CDR3 hydrophobicity was greater in CXCR3-positive naive cells than in CXCR3-negative naive cells.

UMI-labeled 5' RACE TRB cDNA libraries were prepared from the cells. Following a re-call of the 5' RACE reads, TCRdb has one entry per CDR3 protein and lacks DNA. The sample holds fewer than 90,000 distinct CDR3 sequences. Germline loops: CDR1 SQVTM, CDR2 ANQGSEA. The CDR3 spans 20 residues. Concerning this clonotype itself: Antigen: not known.

This receptor was taken from a human donor in good health. Some clones in this sample may be carry-over from other donors' samples. The rearrangement uses TRBV29-1 and TRBJ2-7; the D call of TRBD2 rests on TCRdb alone, since no DNA is present to check it. Sequencing used naive CXCR3+ CD8+ T cells from blood. Sample subset: CD45RO-CCR7+CD27+CD95- naive CD8+ T cells expressing CXCR3 (TNR3+). CDR3 in amino acids: CSVETRGDQGLAGGVNEQYF.